The sequence of this T cell receptor beta chain was determined in a study of CD4 T cells in relation to SARS-CoV-2 and coronaviruses. The assay was immunoSEQ multiplex PCR, and TCRdb's table has in-frame clones only and misses some. Of roughly 38,000 clones listed, about 80% are singletons. This CDR3 has 13 amino acids. The germline V gene encodes CDR1 SGHNT and CDR2 YYREEE (reference sequence). The germline V and J ends were trimmed by 4 bases and 7 bases, with 11 bases remaining between them. As regards this clone: Antigen unknown.

The clonotype originates from an adult with COVID-19. Sequenced input: naive CD4+ T cells from PBMCs, cultured in vitro. As for subset: naive CD4+ T cells isolated by negative enrichment. V usage is TRBV5-4 and J usage is TRBJ1-4; D remains ambiguous. The CDR3 DNA follows: TGTGCCAGCAGCCCCCGGGGTAGTGAAAAACTGTTTTTT. Translation gives CASSPRGSEKLFF.